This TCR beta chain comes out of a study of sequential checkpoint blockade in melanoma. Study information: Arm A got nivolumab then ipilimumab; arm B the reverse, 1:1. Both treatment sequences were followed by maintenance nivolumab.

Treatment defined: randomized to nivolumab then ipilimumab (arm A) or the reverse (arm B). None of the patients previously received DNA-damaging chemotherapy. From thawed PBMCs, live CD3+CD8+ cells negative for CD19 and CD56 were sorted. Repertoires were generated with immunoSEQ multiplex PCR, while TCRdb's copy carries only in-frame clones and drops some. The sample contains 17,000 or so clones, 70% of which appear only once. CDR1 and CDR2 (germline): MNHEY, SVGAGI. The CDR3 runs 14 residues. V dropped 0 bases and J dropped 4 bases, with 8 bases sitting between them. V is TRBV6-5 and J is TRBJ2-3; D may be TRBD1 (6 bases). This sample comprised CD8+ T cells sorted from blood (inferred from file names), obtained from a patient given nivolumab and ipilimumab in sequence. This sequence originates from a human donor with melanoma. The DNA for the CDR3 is TGTGCCAGCAGTTACTCGGGGGCGGCAGATACGCAGTATTTT. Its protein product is CASSYSGAADTQYF.